A selection of T cell receptor beta chains follows, all from one sample in a study of T cells after yellow fever vaccination. Each CDR3 protein gets one entry after TCRdb re-called the 5' RACE reads with MiXCR. The data contain some 300,000 distinct CDR3 sequences, 7% to 10% of them singletons. Sequenced here: PBMCs, sampled more than 35 days after the first yellow fever vaccination. The receptor set was obtained from a man younger than 30 who received the YFV17D yellow fever vaccine. The CDR3 runs from the conserved cysteine through the conserved F or W. The order of the fields is CDR3 protein, CDR3 DNA, D gene, J gene, clone size, V gene. The D gene is left open where the match is weak. Clone size is shown for a subset of rows, as once, few, many or a class of expanded clone.

CDR3: CASSLNPGQIQETQYF
DNA: TGTGCCAGCAGCTTGAACCCTGGGCAGATCCAAGAGACCCAGTACTTC
D: NA
J: TRBJ2-5
size: many
V: TRBV11-2

CDR3: CASSPPASGGEDTQYF
DNA: TGCGCCAGCAGCCCTCCGGCTAGCGGGGGGGAAGATACGCAGTATTTT
D: TRBD2
J: TRBJ2-3
size: NA
V: TRBV5-1

CDR3: CASRADRMSMNTEAFF
DNA: TGTGCCAGCAGAGCTGACAGGATGAGCATGAACACTGAAGCTTTCTTT
D: NA
J: TRBJ1-1
size: many
V: TRBV6-1

CDR3: CASSHAAGAPYEQYF
DNA: TGTGCCAGCAGTCACGCAGCGGGTGCCCCCTACGAGCAGTACTTC
D: NA
J: TRBJ2-7
size: many
V: TRBV12-3/TRBV12-4

CDR3: CASAPLTRYEQYF
DNA: TGTGCTAGTGCCCCGTTGACCCGCTACGAGCAGTACTTC
D: NA
J: TRBJ2-7
size: few
V: TRBV12-5

CDR3: CASSMGQGIITEAFF
DNA: TGTGCCAGCAGCATGGGACAGGGAATTATCACTGAAGCTTTCTTT
D: TRBD1
J: TRBJ1-1
size: few
V: TRBV7-2

CDR3: CASSAIGLAAYNEQFF
DNA: TGTGCCAGCAGTGCGATAGGACTAGCGGCTTACAATGAGCAGTTCTTC
D: TRBD2
J: TRBJ2-1
size: many
V: TRBV2

CDR3: CAWSRDRPYGYTF
DNA: TGTGCCTGGAGTAGAGACAGGCCCTATGGCTACACCTTC
D: NA
J: TRBJ1-2
size: many
V: TRBV30

CDR3: CASSIPGQQETQYF
DNA: TGCGCCAGCAGCATACCGGGACAGCAAGAGACCCAGTACTTC
D: TRBD1
J: TRBJ2-5
size: many
V: TRBV5-1

CDR3: CASTRRGGMRETQYF
DNA: TGTGCCAGCACCAGGCGGGGGGGAATGCGGGAGACCCAGTACTTC
D: TRBD2
J: TRBJ2-5
size: NA
V: TRBV7-2

CDR3: CASSYSIGGPPGELFF
DNA: TGTGCCAGCAGTTACTCGATCGGGGGCCCCCCCGGGGAGCTGTTTTTT
D: NA
J: TRBJ2-2
size: NA
V: TRBV6-5

CDR3: CASSLVSATQYF
DNA: TGTGCCAGCAGCTTAGTTTCAGCAACCCAGTACTTC
D: NA
J: TRBJ2-5
size: few
V: TRBV11-2

CDR3: CASSRGQGPAPLHF
DNA: TGTGCCAGCAGCAGGGGACAGGGACCGGCCCCCCTCCACTTT
D: TRBD1
J: TRBJ1-6
size: NA
V: TRBV5-6

CDR3: CSANQTVGLNQPQHF
DNA: TGCAGTGCCAATCAGACAGTGGGCCTCAATCAGCCCCAGCATTTT
D: NA
J: TRBJ1-5
size: many
V: TRBV20-1

CDR3: CASSMDRQGFAEAFF
DNA: TGTGCCAGTAGTATGGACCGCCAGGGATTCGCTGAAGCTTTCTTT
D: NA
J: TRBJ1-1
size: NA
V: TRBV19

CDR3: CASSFRGAMIQETQYF
DNA: TGTGCCAGCAGCTTCCGGGGGGCGATGATTCAAGAGACCCAGTACTTC
D: NA
J: TRBJ2-5
size: NA
V: TRBV7-9

CDR3: CASRRGLAGFNEQFF
DNA: TGTGCCAGTAGGAGGGGACTAGCGGGTTTCAATGAGCAGTTCTTC
D: TRBD2
J: TRBJ2-1
size: few
V: TRBV19

CDR3: CASSWDRVTGAFF
DNA: TGTGCCAGCAGTTGGGACAGAGTAACTGGAGCTTTCTTT
D: TRBD1
J: TRBJ1-1
size: few
V: TRBV6-6

CDR3: CASNYQRYTEAFF
DNA: TGTGCCAGCAACTACCAGAGGTACACTGAAGCTTTCTTT
D: NA
J: TRBJ1-1
size: NA
V: TRBV12-3/TRBV12-4

CDR3: CSASLTGNSPLHF
DNA: TGCAGTGCTAGTTTAACAGGGAATTCACCCCTCCACTTT
D: NA
J: TRBJ1-6
size: few
V: TRBV20-1

CDR3: CAWARDSASFYGYTF
DNA: TGTGCCTGGGCCCGGGACAGCGCCTCCTTCTATGGCTACACCTTC
D: TRBD1
J: TRBJ1-2
size: few
V: TRBV30

CDR3: CASSLGGAGGRQETQYF
DNA: TGTGCCAGCAGCTTAGGAGGGGCGGGGGGGCGGCAAGAGACCCAGTACTTC
D: TRBD2
J: TRBJ2-5
size: few
V: TRBV7-8

CDR3: CASSLNPTSGGGNEQFF
DNA: TGTGCCAGCAGCTTAAACCCCACTAGCGGGGGGGGAAATGAGCAGTTCTTC
D: TRBD2
J: TRBJ2-1
size: NA
V: TRBV7-3

CDR3: CASSLAPIAGGTTGELFF
DNA: TGCGCCAGCAGCTTGGCCCCGATAGCGGGGGGGACCACCGGGGAGCTGTTTTTT
D: TRBD2
J: TRBJ2-2
size: NA
V: TRBV5-1

CDR3: CASSESPHSGGYTGELFF
DNA: TGTGCCAGCAGTGAATCCCCTCATAGCGGGGGCTACACCGGGGAGCTGTTTTTT
D: TRBD2
J: TRBJ2-2
size: NA
V: TRBV25-1

CDR3: CASSLAHGELFF
DNA: TGTGCCAGCAGCCTGGCCCACGGGGAGCTGTTTTTT
D: NA
J: TRBJ2-2
size: many
V: TRBV5-6

CDR3: CASSYGQGAYGYTF
DNA: TGTGCCAGCAGTTACGGGCAGGGGGCCTATGGCTACACCTTC
D: TRBD1
J: TRBJ1-2
size: many
V: TRBV6-5

CDR3: CASTLGARQETQYF
DNA: TGTGCCAGCACGCTTGGGGCTCGCCAAGAGACCCAGTACTTC
D: NA
J: TRBJ2-5
size: NA
V: TRBV18

CDR3: CSVAEGGDTQYF
DNA: TGCAGCGTGGCCGAGGGGGGGGATACGCAGTATTTT
D: NA
J: TRBJ2-3
size: NA
V: TRBV29-1

CDR3: CSARDFRSGANVLTF
DNA: TGCAGTGCTAGAGATTTTCGCTCTGGGGCCAACGTCCTGACTTTC
D: NA
J: TRBJ2-6
size: few
V: TRBV20-1

CDR3: CASSLARDPNEQFF
DNA: TGCGCCAGCAGCTTGGCTCGGGACCCCAATGAGCAGTTCTTC
D: NA
J: TRBJ2-1
size: few
V: TRBV5-1

CDR3: CASSVRRSSYNEQFF
DNA: TGTGCCAGCAGCGTAAGGCGATCCTCCTACAATGAGCAGTTCTTC
D: NA
J: TRBJ2-1
size: once
V: TRBV7-2

CDR3: CASSRDREDSPLHF
DNA: TGTGCCAGCAGCCGTGACAGGGAAGATTCACCCCTCCACTTT
D: TRBD1
J: TRBJ1-6
size: few
V: TRBV6-1

CDR3: CASSLAVLRTDTQYF
DNA: TGTGCCAGCAGTTTAGCGGTCCTGCGAACAGATACGCAGTATTTT
D: NA
J: TRBJ2-3
size: NA
V: TRBV12-3/TRBV12-4

CDR3: CSVEQGAADTQYF
DNA: TGCAGCGTTGAACAGGGGGCGGCAGATACGCAGTATTTT
D: TRBD1
J: TRBJ2-3
size: many
V: TRBV29-1

CDR3: CASSGGGGGETQYF
DNA: TGTGCCAGCAGTGGAGGGGGAGGAGGCGAGACCCAGTACTTC
D: NA
J: TRBJ2-5
size: few
V: TRBV6-4

CDR3: CASGQGGNQPQHF
DNA: TGTGCCTCCGGACAGGGGGGCAATCAGCCCCAGCATTTT
D: TRBD1
J: TRBJ1-5
size: few
V: TRBV30

CDR3: CASSWGQGKPQPQHF
DNA: TGTGCCAGCAGTTGGGGACAGGGGAAGCCTCAGCCCCAGCATTTT
D: TRBD1
J: TRBJ1-5
size: NA
V: TRBV6-5

CDR3: CASSWDTNTQYF
DNA: TGTGCCAGCTCTTGGGACACAAATACGCAGTATTTT
D: NA
J: TRBJ2-3
size: many
V: TRBV18

CDR3: CASRTVSEQFF
DNA: TGTGCCAGCCGGACGGTTAGTGAGCAGTTCTTC
D: NA
J: TRBJ2-1
size: few
V: TRBV2

CDR3: CATSREQGDYGYTF
DNA: TGTGCCACCAGCAGAGAGCAGGGCGACTATGGCTACACCTTC
D: NA
J: TRBJ1-2
size: few
V: TRBV15

CDR3: CASSLERQGTYGYTF
DNA: TGTGCCAGCAGCTTGGAGAGACAGGGGACCTATGGCTACACCTTC
D: TRBD1
J: TRBJ1-2
size: NA
V: TRBV5-5

CDR3: CASSPTRNHNEQFF
DNA: TGTGCCAGCAGCCCGACGAGGAACCACAATGAGCAGTTCTTC
D: NA
J: TRBJ2-1
size: NA
V: TRBV7-3

CDR3: CASAGQNTDTQYF
DNA: TGTGCCAGCGCGGGACAGAACACAGATACGCAGTATTTT
D: NA
J: TRBJ2-3
size: NA
V: TRBV28

CDR3: CASSFTRTITDTQYF
DNA: TGTGCCAGCAGTTTTACGAGAACCATCACAGATACGCAGTATTTT
D: NA
J: TRBJ2-3
size: few
V: TRBV12-3/TRBV12-4

CDR3: CASSLTGGDTDTQYF
DNA: TGTGCCAGCAGTCTGACAGGGGGCGATACAGATACGCAGTATTTT
D: TRBD1
J: TRBJ2-3
size: few
V: TRBV11-3